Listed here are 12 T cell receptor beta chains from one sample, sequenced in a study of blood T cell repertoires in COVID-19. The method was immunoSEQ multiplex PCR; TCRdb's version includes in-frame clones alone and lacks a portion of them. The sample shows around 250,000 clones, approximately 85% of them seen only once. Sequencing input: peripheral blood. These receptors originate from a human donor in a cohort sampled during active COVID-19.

The CDR3 DNA is TGCAGCGTTGAGTCAGGGCAGACCTTTGAAGCTTTCTTT. Translated: CSVESGQTFEAFF. The V gene is TRBV29-1, the J gene TRBJ1-1; perhaps TRBD1 as D (5 bases). Trimming left V 3 bases short and J 7 bases short, with 15 bases between. This CDR3 has 13 amino acids. Germline V gives CDR1 SQVTM, CDR2 ANQGSEA.

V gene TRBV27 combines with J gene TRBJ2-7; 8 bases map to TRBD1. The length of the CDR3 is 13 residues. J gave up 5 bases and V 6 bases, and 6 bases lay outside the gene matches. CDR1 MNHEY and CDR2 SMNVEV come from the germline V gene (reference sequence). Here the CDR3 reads CASRLRGQNEQYF. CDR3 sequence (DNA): TGTGCCAGCAGACTCAGGGGGCAGAACGAGCAGTACTTC.

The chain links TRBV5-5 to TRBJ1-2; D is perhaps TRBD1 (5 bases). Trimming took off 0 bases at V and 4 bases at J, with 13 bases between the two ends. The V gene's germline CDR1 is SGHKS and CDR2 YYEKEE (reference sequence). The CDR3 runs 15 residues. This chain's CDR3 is CASSLGEGPPYGYTF. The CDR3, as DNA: TGTGCCAGCAGCTTGGGGGAGGGGCCCCCCTATGGCTACACCTTC.

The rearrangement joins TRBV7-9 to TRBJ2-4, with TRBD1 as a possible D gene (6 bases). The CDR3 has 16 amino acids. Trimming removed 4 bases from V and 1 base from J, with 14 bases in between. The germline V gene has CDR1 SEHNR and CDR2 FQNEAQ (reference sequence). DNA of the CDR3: TGTGCCAGCAGCTCGCCCCAGGGGAAGGCCAAAAACATTCAGTACTTC. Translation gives CASSSPQGKAKNIQYF. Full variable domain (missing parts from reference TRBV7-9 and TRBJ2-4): DTGVSQNPRHKITKRGQNVTFRCDPISEHNRLYWYRQTLGQGPEFLTYFQNEAQLEKSRLLSDRFSAERPKGSFSTLEIQRTEQGDSAMYLCASSSPQGKAKNIQYFGAGTRLSVL.

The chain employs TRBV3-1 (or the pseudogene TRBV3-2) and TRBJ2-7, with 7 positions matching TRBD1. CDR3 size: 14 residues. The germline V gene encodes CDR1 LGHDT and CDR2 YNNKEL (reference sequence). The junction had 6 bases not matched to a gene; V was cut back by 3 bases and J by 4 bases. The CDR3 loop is CASSHTGEGYEQYF. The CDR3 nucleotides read TGTGCCAGCAGCCATACAGGGGAAGGATACGAGCAGTACTTC.

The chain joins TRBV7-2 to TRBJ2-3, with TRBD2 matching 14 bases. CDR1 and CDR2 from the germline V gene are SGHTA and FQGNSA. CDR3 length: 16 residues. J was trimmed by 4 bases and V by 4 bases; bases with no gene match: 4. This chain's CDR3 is CASSSGTSGSADTQYF. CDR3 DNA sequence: TGTGCCAGCAGCTCAGGGACTAGCGGGAGTGCAGATACGCAGTATTTT.

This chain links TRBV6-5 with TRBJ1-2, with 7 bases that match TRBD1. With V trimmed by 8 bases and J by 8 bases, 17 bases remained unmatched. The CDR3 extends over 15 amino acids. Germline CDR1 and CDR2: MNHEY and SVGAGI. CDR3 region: CASPGGVGALRGYTF. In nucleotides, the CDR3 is TGTGCCAGCCCAGGGGGAGTTGGAGCTCTTAGGGGCTACACCTTC.

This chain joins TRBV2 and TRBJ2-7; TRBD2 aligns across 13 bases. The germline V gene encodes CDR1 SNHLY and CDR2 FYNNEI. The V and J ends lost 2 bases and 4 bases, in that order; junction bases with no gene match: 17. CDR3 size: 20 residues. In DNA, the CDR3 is TGTGCCAGCAGTGAAAAACTAGCGGGAGGGACGACAACAAAACTTTACGAGCAGTACTTC. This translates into CASSEKLAGGTTTKLYEQYF.

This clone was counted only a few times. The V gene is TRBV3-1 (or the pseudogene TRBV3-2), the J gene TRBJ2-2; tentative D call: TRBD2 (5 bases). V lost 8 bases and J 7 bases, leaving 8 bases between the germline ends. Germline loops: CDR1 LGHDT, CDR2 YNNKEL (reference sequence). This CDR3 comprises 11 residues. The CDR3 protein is CASEEGGELFF. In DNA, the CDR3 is TGTGCCAGCGAAGAGGGCGGGGAGCTGTTTTTT.

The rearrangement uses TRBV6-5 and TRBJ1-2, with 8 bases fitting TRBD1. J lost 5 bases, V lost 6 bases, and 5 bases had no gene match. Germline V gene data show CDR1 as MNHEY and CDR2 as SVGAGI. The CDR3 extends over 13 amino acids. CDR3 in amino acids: CASSPGQAYGYTF. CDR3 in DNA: TGTGCCAGCAGCCCGGGACAGGCTTATGGCTACACCTTC.

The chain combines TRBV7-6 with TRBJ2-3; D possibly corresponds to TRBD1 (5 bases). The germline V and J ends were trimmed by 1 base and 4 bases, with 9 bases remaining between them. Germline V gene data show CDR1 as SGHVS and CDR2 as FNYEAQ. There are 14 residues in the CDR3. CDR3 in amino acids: CASSLDQGSDTQYF. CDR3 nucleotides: TGTGCCAGCAGCTTAGATCAGGGTTCAGATACGCAGTATTTT.

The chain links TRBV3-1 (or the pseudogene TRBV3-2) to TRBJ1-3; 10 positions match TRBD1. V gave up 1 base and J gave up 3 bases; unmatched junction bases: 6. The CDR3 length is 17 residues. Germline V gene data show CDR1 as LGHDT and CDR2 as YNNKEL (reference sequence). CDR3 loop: CASSQGYRTGGGNTIYF. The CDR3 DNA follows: TGTGCCAGCAGCCAAGGATACAGGACAGGGGGTGGAAACACCATATATTTT.